The rows below give T cell receptor beta chains drawn from one sample of a study of shared clonotypes between healthy human individuals. Assay: immunoSEQ multiplex PCR; the TCRdb copy retains only in-frame clones and omits some. In the table there are about 680,000 clones, under 80% of which are singletons. What was sequenced was memory CD4+ T cells sorted from blood. The origin of the receptors is a woman aged 25 to 39 in good health. Each CDR3 is given with its conserved first and last residue. The D gene is left open where the match is weak.

d_gene,j_gene,len,v_gene,CDR3nt,CDR3aa
TRBD1,TRBJ1-5,14,TRBV6-5,TGTGCCAGCAGTTACGCGACAGGGGATCAGCCCCAGCATTTT,CASSYATGDQPQHF
-,TRBJ2-2,16,TRBV5-6,TGTGCCAGCAGCCTGACACTTAGTATCGCATCCGGGGAGCTGTTTTTT,CASSLTLSIASGELFF
-,TRBJ2-2,14,TRBV27,TGTGCCAGCAGTTCCCTCAGGGGTCCCGGGGAGCTGTTTTTT,CASSSLRGPGELFF
-,TRBJ2-7,13,TRBV2,TGTGCCAGCGGACAGACATCCCCTACGGAGCAGTACTTC,CASGQTSPTEQYF
-,TRBJ2-5,12,TRBV11-2,TGTGCCAGCAGCTACCAGGGGGAGACCCAGTACTTC,CASSYQGETQYF
-,TRBJ2-3,15,TRBV10-3,TGTGCCATCAGTGAGTCCACCGGGACCCAGATCTCGCAGTATTTT,CAISESTGTQISQYF
-,TRBJ1-3,12,TRBV5-4,TGTGCCAGCAGCTTGTTTGGAAACACCATATATTTT,CASSLFGNTIYF
TRBD2,TRBJ2-5,15,TRBV11-2,TGTGCCAGCAGCTCTACTAGCGGGAGCGGGGAGACCCAGTACTTC,CASSSTSGSGETQYF
TRBD2,TRBJ2-3,17,TRBV9,TGTGCCAGCAGCCCTACGACTAGCGGCAGACCCACAGATACGCAGTATTTT,CASSPTTSGRPTDTQYF
-,TRBJ2-2,14,TRBV6-5,TGTGCCAGCAGTTACTCACAGGGTGGCGGGGAGCTGTTTTTT,CASSYSQGGGELFF
-,TRBJ2-3,15,TRBV7-9,TGTGCCAGCAGCTTAATCGAGGGGTCCACAGATACGCAGTATTTT,CASSLIEGSTDTQYF
-,TRBJ2-3,16,TRBV19,TGTGCCAGTAGTTCCCTCCCCGGGAGTCGGGCAGATACGCAGTATTTT,CASSSLPGSRADTQYF
-,TRBJ2-1,11,TRBV2,TGTGCCAGCTGGGGGAAGAATGAGCAGTTCTTC,CASWGKNEQFF